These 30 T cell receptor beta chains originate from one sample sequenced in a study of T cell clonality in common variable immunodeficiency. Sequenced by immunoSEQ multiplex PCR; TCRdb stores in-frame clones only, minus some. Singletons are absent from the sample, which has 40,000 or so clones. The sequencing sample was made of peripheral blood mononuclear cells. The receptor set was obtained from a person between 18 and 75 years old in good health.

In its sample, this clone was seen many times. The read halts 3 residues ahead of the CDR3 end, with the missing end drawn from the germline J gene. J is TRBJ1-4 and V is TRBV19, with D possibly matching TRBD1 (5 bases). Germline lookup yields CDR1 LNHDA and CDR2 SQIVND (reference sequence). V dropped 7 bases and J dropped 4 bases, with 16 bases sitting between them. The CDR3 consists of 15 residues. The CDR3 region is CASTSLQELNEKLFF. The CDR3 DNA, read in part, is TGTGCCAGTACCAGCTTACAGGAACTTAATGAAAAA.

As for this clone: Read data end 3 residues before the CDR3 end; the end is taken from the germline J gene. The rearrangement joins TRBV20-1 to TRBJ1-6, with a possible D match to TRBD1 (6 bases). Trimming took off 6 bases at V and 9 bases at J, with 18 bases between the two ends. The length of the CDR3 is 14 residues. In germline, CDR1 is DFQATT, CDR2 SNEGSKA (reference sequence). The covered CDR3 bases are TGCAGTGCCGCCCCGGGGGGGGCTAGTTCACCC. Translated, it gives CSAAPGGASSP. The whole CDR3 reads CSAAPGGASSPLHF.

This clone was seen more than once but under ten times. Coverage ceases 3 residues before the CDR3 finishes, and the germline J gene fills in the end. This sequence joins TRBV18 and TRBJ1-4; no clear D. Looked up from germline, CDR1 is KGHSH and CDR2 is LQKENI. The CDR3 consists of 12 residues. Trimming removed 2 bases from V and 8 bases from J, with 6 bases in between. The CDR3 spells CASSPVGEKLFF. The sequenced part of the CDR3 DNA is TGTGCCAGCTCACCAGTAGGGGAAAAA.

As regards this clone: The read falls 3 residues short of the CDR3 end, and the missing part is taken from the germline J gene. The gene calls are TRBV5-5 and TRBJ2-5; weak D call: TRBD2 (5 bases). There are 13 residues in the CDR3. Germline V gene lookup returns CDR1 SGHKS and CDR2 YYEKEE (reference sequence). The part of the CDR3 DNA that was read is TGTGCCAGCAGCCGTCGGACTCCTGATACC. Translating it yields CASSRRTPDT. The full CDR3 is CASSRRTPDTQYF.

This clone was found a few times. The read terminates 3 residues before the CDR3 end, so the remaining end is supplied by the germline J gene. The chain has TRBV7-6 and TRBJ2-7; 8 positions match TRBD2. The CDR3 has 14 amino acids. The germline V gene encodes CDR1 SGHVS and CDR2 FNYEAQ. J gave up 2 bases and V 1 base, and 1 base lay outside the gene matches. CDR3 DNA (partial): TGTGCCAGCAGCTTAGAGCGGGGGCCCTACGAG. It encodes CASSLERGPYE. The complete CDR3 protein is CASSLERGPYEQYF.

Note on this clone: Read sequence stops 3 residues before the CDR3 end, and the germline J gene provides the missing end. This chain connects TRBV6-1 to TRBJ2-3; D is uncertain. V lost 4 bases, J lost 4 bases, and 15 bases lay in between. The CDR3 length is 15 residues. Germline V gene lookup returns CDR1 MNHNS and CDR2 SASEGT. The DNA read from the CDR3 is TGTGCCAGCAGTGCCCCCTATGCGTTTCCAGATACG. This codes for CASSAPYAFPDT. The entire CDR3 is CASSAPYAFPDTQYF.

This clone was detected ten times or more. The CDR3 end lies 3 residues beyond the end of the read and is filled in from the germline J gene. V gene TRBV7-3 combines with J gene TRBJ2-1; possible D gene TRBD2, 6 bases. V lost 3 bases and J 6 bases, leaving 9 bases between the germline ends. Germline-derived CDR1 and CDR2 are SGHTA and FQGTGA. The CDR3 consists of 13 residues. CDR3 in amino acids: CASSFWGVNEQFF. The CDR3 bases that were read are TGTGCCAGCAGCTTCTGGGGGGTCAATGAG.

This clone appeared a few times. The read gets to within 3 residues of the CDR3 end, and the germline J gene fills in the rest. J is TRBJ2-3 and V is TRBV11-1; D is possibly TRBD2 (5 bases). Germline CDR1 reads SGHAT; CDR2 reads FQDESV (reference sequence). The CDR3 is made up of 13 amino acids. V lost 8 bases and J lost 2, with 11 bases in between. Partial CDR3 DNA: TGTGCCAGCTCGAGCGGTTTCACAGATACG. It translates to CASSSGFTDT. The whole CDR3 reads CASSSGFTDTQYF.

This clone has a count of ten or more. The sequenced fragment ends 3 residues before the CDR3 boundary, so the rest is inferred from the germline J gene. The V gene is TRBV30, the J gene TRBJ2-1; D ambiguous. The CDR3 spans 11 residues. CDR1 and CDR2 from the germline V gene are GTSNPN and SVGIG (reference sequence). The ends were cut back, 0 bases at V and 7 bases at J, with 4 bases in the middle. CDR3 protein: CAWSVSNEQFF. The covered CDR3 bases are TGTGCCTGGAGTGTATCGAATGAG. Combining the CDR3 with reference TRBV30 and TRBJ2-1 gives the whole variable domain SQTIHQWPATLVQPVGSPLSLECTVEGTSNPNLYWYRQAAGRGLQLLFYSVGIGQISSEVPQNLSASRPQDRQFILSSKKLLLSDSGFYLCAWSVSNEQFFGPGTRLTVL.

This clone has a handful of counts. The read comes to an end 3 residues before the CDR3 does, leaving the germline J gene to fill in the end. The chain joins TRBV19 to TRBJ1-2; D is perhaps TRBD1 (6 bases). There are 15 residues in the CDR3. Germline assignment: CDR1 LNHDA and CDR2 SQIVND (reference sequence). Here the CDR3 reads CASSSTGTNSYDYTF. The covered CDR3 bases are TGTGCCAGTAGTTCAACCGGGACAAATTCCTACGAC.

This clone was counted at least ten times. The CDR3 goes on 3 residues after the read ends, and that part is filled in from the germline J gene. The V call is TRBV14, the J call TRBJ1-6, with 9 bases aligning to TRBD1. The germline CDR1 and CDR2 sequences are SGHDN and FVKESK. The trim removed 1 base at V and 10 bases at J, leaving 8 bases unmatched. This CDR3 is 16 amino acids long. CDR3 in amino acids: CASSQGSNRGQSPLHF. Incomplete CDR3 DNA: TGTGCCAGCAGCCAAGGTTCGAACAGGGGGCAATCACCC.

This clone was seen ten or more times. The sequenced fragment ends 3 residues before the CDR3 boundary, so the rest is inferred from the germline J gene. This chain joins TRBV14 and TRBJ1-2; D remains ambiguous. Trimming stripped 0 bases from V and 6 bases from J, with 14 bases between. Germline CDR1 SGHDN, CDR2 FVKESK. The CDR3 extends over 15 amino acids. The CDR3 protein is CASSQDPNPQDGYTF. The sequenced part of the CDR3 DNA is TGTGCCAGCAGCCAAGACCCTAACCCCCAGGATGGC.

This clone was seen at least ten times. The sequenced part of the CDR3 DNA is TGCAGTGCTCCTCAACCGACAGGACCAGATACG. Translation: CSAPQPTGPDT. The CDR3, in full, reads CSAPQPTGPDTQYF. The rearrangement uses TRBV20-1 and TRBJ2-3; D is perhaps TRBD1 (6 bases). The read terminates 3 residues ahead of where the CDR3 ends, so the germline J gene completes it. V was cut by 5 bases and J by 4 bases, with 16 bases left in between. Germline V gene lookup returns CDR1 DFQATT and CDR2 SNEGSKA (reference sequence). There are 14 residues in the CDR3.

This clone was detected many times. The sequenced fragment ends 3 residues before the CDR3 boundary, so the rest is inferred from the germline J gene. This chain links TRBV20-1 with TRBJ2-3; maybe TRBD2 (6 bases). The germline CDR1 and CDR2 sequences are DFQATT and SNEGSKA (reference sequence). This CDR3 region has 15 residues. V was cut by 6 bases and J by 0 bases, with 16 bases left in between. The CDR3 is CSATAVGLSTDTQYF. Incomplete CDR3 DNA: TGCAGTGCCACAGCAGTCGGACTAAGCACAGATACG.

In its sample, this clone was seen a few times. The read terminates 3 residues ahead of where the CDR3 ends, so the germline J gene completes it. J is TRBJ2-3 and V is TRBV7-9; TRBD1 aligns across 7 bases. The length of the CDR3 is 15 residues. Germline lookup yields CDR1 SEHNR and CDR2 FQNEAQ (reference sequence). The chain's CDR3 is CASSSGTAKGQPQYF. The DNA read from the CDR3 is TGTGCCAGCAGCTCCGGGACGGCAAAGGGACAGCCG.

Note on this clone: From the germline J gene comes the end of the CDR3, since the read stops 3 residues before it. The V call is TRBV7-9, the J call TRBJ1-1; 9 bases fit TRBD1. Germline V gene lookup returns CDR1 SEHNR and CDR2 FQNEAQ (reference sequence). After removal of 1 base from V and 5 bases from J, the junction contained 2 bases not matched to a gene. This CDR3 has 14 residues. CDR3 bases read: TGTGCCAGCAGCTTAGTTGGGACAGGGACTGAA. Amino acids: CASSLVGTGTE. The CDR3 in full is CASSLVGTGTEAFF.

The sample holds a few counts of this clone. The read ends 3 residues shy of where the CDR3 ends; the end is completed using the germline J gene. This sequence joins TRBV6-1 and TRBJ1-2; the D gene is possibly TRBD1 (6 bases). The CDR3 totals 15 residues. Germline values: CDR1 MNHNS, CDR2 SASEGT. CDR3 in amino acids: CASSEEAGDPYDYTF. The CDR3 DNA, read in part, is TGTGCCAGCAGTGAAGAGGCAGGGGACCCCTACGAC.

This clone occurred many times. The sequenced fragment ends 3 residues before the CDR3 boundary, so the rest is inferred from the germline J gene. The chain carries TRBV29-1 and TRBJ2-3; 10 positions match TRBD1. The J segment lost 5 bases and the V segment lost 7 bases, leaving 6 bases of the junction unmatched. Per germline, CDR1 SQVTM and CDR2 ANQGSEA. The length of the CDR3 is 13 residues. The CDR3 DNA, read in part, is TGCAGCGCTGGGACAGGGGTTCAAGATACG. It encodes CSAGTGVQDT. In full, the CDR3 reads CSAGTGVQDTQYF.

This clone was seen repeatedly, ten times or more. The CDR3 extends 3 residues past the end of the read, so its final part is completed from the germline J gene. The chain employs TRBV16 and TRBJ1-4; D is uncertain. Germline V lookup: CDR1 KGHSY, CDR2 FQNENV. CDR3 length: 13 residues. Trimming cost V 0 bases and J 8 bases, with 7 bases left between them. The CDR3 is CASSQSTWEKLFF. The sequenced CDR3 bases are TGTGCCAGCAGCCAATCCACATGGGAAAAA. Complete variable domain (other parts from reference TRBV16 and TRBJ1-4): GEEVAQTPKHLVRGEGQKAKLYCAPIKGHSYVFWYQQVLKNEFKFLISFQNENVFDETGMPKERFSAKCLPNSPCSLEIQATKLEDSAVYFCASSQSTWEKLFFGSGTQLSVL.

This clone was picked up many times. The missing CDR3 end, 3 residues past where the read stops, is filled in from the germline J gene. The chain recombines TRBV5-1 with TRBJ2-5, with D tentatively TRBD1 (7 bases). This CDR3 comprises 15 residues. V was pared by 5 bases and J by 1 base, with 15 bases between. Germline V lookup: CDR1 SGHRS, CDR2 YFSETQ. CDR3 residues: CASSNGGGLQETQYF. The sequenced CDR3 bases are TGCGCCAGCAGTAACGGAGGGGGCCTCCAAGAGACC.

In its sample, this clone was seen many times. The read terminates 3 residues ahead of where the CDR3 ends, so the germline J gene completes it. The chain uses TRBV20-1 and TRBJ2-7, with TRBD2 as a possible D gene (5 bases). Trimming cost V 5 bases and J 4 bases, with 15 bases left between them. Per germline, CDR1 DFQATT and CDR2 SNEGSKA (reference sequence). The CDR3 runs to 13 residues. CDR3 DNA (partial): TGCAGTGCTCAGACACGGGGATTATACGAG. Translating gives CSAQTRGLYE. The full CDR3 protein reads CSAQTRGLYEQYF.

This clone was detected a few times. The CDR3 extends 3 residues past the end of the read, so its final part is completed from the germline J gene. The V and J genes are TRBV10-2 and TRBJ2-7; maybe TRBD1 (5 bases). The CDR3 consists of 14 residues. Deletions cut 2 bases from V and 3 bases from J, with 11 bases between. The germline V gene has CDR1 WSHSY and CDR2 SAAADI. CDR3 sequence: CASSEIGQGYEQYF. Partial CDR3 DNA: TGCGCCAGCAGTGAGATTGGGCAGGGCTACGAG.

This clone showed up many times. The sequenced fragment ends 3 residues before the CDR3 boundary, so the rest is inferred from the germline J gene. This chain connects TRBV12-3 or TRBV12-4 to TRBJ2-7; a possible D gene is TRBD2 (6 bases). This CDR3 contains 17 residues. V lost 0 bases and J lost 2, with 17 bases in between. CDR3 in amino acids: CASSLAQVNSGAYEQYF. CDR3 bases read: TGTGCCAGCAGTTTAGCGCAGGTTAATAGCGGAGCCTACGAG.

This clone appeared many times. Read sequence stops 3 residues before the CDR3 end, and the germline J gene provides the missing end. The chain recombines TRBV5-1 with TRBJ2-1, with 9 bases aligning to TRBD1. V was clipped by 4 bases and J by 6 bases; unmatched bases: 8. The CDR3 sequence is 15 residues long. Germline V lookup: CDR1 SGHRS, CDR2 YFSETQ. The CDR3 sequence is CASSPRDREVNEQFF. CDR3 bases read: TGCGCCAGCAGCCCCCGGGACAGGGAGGTCAATGAG. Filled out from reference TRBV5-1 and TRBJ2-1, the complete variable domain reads KAGVTQTPRYLIKTRGQQVTLSCSPISGHRSVSWYQQTPGQGLQFLFEYFSETQRNKGNFPGRFSGRQFSNSRSEMNVSTLELGDSALYLCASSPRDREVNEQFFGPGTRLTVL.

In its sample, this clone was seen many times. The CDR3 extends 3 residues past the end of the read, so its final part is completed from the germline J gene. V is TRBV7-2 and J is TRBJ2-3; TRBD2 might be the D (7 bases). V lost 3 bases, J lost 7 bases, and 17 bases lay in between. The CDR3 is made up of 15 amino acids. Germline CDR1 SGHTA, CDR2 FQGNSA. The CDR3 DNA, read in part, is TGTGCCAGCAGCTTTAAGGGGGGGGTTCCGTATACG. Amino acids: CASSFKGGVPYT. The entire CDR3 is CASSFKGGVPYTQYF.

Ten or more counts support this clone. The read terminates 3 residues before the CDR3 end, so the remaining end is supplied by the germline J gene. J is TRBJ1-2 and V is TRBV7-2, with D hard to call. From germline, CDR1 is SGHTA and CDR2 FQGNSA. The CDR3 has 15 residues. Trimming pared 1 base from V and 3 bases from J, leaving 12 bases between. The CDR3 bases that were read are TGTGCCAGCAGCTTAGGGGTTGGGCACGACTATGGC. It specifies CASSLGVGHDYG. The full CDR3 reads CASSLGVGHDYGYTF.

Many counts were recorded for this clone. CDR3 bases read: TGCAGTGCTTGGACAGGGTCCGGGGAG. Protein product: CSAWTGSGE. The whole CDR3 reads CSAWTGSGELFF. This chain links TRBV20-1 with TRBJ2-2; 8 bases are shared with TRBD1. The read is 3 residues too short to cover the CDR3 end, so that end is filled in from the germline J gene. The CDR3 runs 12 residues. Germline V CDR1 and CDR2: DFQATT, SNEGSKA (reference sequence). The trim removed 5 bases at V and 6 bases at J, leaving 2 bases unmatched.

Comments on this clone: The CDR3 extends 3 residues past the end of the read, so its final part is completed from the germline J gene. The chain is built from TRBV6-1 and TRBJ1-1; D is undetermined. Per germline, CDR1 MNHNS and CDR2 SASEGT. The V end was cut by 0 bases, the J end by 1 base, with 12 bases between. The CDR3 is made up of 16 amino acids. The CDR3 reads CASSEALGQPNTEAFF. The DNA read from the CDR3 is TGTGCCAGCAGTGAAGCGCTGGGCCAGCCGAACACTGAA.

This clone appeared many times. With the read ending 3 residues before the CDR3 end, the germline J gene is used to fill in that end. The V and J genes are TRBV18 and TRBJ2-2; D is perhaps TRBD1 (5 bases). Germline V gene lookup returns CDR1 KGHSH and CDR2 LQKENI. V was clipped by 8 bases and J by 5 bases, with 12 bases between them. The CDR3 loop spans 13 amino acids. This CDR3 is CASAARETGELFF. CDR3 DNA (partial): TGTGCCAGCGCGGCCAGGGAAACCGGGGAG.

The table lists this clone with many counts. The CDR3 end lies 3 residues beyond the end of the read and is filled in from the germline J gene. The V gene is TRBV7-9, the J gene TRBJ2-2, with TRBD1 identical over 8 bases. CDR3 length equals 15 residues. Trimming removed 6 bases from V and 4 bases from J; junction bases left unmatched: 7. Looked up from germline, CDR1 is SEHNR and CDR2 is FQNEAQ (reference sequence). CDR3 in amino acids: CASRAGTGFTGELFF. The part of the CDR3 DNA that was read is TGTGCCAGCAGGGCCGGGACAGGTTTCACCGGGGAG.